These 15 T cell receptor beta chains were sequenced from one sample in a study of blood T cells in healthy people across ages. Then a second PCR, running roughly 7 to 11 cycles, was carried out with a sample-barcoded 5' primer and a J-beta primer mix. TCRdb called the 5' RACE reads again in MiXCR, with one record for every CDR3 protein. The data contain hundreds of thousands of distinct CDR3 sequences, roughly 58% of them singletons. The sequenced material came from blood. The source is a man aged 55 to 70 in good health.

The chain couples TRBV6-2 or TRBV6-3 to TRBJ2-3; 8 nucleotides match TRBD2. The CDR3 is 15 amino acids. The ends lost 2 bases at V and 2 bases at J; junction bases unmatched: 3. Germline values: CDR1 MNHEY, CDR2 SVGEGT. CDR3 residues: CASSYGGGNTDTQYF. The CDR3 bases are TGTGCCAGCAGTTACGGCGGGGGGAACACAGATACGCAGTATTTT.

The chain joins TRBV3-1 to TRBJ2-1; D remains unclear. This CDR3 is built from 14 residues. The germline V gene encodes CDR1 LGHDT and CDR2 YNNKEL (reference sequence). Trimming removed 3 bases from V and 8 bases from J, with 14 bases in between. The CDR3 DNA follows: TGTGCCAGCAGCCATAGCTCTGCCATTGATGAGCAGTTCTTC. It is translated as CASSHSSAIDEQFF.

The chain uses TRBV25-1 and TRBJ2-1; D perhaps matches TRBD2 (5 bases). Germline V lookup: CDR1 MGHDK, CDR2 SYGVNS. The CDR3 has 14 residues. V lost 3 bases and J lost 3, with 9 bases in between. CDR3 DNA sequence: TGTGCCAGCAGTGAGTTGGGAGTCTACAATGAGCAGTTCTTC. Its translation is CASSELGVYNEQFF.

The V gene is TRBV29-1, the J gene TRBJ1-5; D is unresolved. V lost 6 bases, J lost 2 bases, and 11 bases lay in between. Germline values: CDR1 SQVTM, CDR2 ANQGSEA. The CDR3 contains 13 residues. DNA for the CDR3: TGCAGCGTCCGCGGGCCTGGCAATCAGCCCCAGCATTTT. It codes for CSVRGPGNQPQHF.

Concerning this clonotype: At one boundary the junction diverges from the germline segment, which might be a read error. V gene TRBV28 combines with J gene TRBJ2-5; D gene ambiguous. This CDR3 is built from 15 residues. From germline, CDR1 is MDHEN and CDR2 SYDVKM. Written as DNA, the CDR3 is TGTGCCAGTAGTTTAGGCAACCGGGACCAAGAGACCCAGTACTTC. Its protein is CASSLGNRDQETQYF.

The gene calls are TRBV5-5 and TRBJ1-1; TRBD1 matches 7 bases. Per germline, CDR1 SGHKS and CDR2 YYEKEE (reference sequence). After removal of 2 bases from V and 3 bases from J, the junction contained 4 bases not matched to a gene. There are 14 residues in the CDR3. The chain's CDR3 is CASSFSGGDTEAFF. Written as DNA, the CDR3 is TGTGCCAGCAGCTTCTCAGGGGGGGACACTGAAGCTTTCTTT.

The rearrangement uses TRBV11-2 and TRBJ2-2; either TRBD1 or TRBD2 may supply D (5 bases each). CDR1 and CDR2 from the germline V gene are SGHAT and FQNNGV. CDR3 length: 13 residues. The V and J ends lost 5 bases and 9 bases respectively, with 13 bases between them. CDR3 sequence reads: CASSARDARELFF. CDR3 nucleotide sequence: TGTGCCAGCAGCGCCCGGGACGCCAGGGAGCTGTTTTTT.

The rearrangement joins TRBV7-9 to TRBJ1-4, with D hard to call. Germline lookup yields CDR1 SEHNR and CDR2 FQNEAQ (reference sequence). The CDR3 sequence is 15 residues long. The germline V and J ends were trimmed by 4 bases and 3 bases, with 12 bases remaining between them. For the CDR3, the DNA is TGTGCCAGCAGCTCCTCGGGGAGAGCTAATGAAAAACTGTTTTTT. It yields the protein CASSSSGRANEKLFF.

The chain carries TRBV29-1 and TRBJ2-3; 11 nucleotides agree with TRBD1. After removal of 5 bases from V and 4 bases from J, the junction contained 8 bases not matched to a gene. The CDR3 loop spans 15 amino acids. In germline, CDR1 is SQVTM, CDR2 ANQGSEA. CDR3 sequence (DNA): TGCAGCGTTATCCGGACAGGGGGCGCGTCAGATACGCAGTATTTT. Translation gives CSVIRTGGASDTQYF.

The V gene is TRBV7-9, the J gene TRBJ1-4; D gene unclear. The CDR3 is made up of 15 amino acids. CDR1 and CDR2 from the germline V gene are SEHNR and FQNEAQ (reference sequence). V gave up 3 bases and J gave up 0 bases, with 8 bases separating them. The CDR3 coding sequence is TGTGCCAGCAGCTTCTTTCTTGCAACTAATGAAAAACTGTTTTTT. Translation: CASSFFLATNEKLFF.

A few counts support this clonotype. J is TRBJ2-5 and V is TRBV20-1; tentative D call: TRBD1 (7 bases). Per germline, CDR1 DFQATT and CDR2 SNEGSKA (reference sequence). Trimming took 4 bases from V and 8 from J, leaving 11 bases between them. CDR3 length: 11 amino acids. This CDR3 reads CSAIQGGTQYF. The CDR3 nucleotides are TGCAGTGCTATTCAGGGGGGAACCCAGTACTTC.

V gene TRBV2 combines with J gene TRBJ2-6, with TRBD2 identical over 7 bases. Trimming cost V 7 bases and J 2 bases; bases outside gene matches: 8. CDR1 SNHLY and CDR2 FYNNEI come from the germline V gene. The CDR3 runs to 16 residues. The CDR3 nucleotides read TGTGCCAGCACTATAGCCCGGGGGGCTGGGGCCAACGTCCTGACTTTC. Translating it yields CASTIARGAGANVLTF.

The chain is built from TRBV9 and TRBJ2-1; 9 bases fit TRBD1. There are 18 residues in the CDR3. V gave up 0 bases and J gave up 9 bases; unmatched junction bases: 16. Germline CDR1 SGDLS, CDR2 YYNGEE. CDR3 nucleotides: TGTGCCAGCAGCGTAGTCCCCGTACAGGGGGCTAAGGCCACTGAGCAGTTCTTC. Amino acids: CASSVVPVQGAKATEQFF.

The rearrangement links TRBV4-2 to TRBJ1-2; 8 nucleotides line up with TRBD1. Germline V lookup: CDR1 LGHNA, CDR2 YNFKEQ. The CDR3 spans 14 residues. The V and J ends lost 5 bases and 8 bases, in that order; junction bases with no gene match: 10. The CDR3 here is CASSSGTGLSGYTF. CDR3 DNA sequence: TGTGCCAGCAGCTCAGGGACAGGTCTGAGCGGCTACACCTTC.

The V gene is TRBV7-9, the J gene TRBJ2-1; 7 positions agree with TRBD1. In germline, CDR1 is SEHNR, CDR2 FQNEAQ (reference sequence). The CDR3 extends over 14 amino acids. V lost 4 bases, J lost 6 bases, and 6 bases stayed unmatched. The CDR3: CASSSQTGRNEQFF. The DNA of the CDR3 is TGTGCCAGCAGCTCGCAGACAGGGCGCAATGAGCAGTTCTTC.